This T cell receptor (beta chain) derives from a study of T-cell reconstitution after alpha-beta-depleted transplantation in children. Unique molecular identifiers were incorporated into the prepared TCRbeta library. TCRdb independently ran MiXCR on the PCR reads; one entry per CDR3 protein. The sample includes around 71,000 distinct CDR3 sequences, about 7% of them seen just once. CDR3 length: 15 amino acids. V was pared by 0 bases and J by 3 bases, with 12 bases between. Per germline, CDR1 SGDLS and CDR2 YYNGEE. The chain uses TRBV9 and TRBJ2-5; the D gene is possibly TRBD2 (6 bases). This specimen consisted of PBMCs from the stem cell graft donor, obtained from the stem cell graft. This sequence originates from a human donor who donated a stem cell graft to a child with acute lymphoblastic leukemia. This chain's CDR3 is CASSVGTSIKETQYF. The CDR3 bases are TGTGCCAGCAGCGTAGGTACTAGCATTAAAGAGACCCAGTACTTC. Looking up the rest from reference TRBV9 and TRBJ2-5 gives the full variable domain: DSGVTQTPKHLITATGQRVTLRCSPRSGDLSVYWYQQSLDQGLQFLIQYYNGEERAKGNILERFSAQQFPDLHSELNLSSLELGDSALYFCASSVGTSIKETQYFGPGTRLLVL.